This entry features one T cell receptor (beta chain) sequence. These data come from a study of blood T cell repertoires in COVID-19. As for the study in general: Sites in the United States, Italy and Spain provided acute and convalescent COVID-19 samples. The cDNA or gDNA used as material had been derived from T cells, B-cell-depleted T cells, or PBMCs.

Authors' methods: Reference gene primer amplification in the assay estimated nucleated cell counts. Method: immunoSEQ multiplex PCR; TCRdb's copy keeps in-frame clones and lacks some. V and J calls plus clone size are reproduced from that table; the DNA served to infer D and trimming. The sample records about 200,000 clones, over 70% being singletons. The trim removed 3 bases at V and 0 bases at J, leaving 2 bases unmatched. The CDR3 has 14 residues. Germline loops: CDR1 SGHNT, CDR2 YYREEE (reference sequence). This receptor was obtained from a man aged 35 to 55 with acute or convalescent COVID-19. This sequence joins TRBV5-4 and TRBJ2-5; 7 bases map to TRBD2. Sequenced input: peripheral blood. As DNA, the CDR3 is TGTGCCAGCAGCTACACTAGCGACCAAGAGACCCAGTACTTC. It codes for CASSYTSDQETQYF.